This T cell receptor beta chain was captured in a study of tumor-infiltrating lymphocytes in primary liver carcinoma. Priming with a constant-region primer yielded TCR beta cDNA from around 540 ng total RNA. Sequencing libraries for TCR beta derived from three nested multiplex PCR rounds that used slightly modified ARM-PCR. The study ran its first two PCR rounds for approximately 10 cycles each, using TRBV1-TRBV30 forward primers and a C-beta reverse primer. TCRdb re-analysed the multiplex PCR reads in MiXCR, keeping a single row per CDR3 protein. The data contain some 320,000 distinct CDR3 sequences, approximately 65% of them singletons. The CDR3 sequence is 13 residues long. For this clonotype: Germline is not matched at one junction end, which may reflect a read error.

Out of unsorted whole blood came the blood RNA, and germline DNA was extracted as well. The rearrangement joins TRBV12-3 or TRBV12-4 to TRBJ1-2, with D possibly being TRBD1 (6 bases). The sequence was obtained from a man between 40 and 49 years old with primary liver carcinoma and hepatitis B virus infection. The source material was peripheral blood. The DNA for the CDR3 is TGTGCGAGCAACATAGGGGGGATGTATGGCTACACCTTC. Translation: CASNIGGMYGYTF.